The next 20 T cell receptor beta chains were all read from a single sample in a study of vaccination and CD4 T cells after COVID-19. Once obtained from cultured CD4+ T cells, the DNA was sequenced using the Oncomine TCR Beta short-read assay. TCRdb ran MiXCR on the PCR reads and lists one entry per CDR3 protein. Among tens of thousands of distinct CDR3 sequences listed, 40% to 50% were seen once. Their specific antigens are unknown. Indicated treatment: roughly nine-day PBMC culture with coronavirus spike peptide pools or control peptides (ViraFEST assay). Sequenced material: CD4+ T cells from blood, cultured in vitro, taken before SARS-CoV-2 vaccination. These receptor sequences come from a human donor who received a COVID-19 vaccine.

V gene TRBV30 combines with J gene TRBJ1-6, with D unclear. Germline V gene data show CDR1 as GTSNPN and CDR2 as SVGIG (reference sequence). With 0 bases removed from V and 6 bases from J, the gap between germline ends came to 6 bases. The CDR3 consists of 13 residues. CDR3 residues: CAWSVHSNSPLHF. As DNA, the CDR3 is TGTGCCTGGAGTGTACACAGTAATTCACCCCTCCACTTT.

The J gene is TRBJ1-6, the V gene TRBV2; TRBD1 might be the D (6 bases). V dropped 4 bases and J dropped 9 bases, with 16 bases sitting between them. Germline V gene sequence: CDR1 SNHLY, CDR2 FYNNEI. CDR3 size: 15 residues. CDR3 in DNA: TGTGCCAGCAGTGCCACACAGGGTACTCTTTCACCCCTCCACTTT. Its protein is CASSATQGTLSPLHF.

This clonotype occurred a few times. V gene TRBV7-6 combines with J gene TRBJ1-5; a weak D match, TRBD1 (5 bases). The germline V and J ends were trimmed by 5 bases and 8 bases, with 13 bases remaining between them. CDR3 length equals 13 residues. CDR1 and CDR2 (germline): SGHVS, FNYEAQ. The CDR3 protein is CASSPRALEPQHF. The CDR3 DNA reads TGTGCCAGCAGCCCCAGGGCCCTAGAGCCCCAGCATTTT.

The chain links TRBV30 to TRBJ1-5, with D unresolved. V shed 3 bases and J shed 4 bases, with 19 bases lying between them. CDR3 size: 16 residues. CDR1 is GTSNPN and CDR2 is SVGIG in the germline V gene (reference sequence). The CDR3 DNA sequence: TGTGCCTGGAGACCCAACCTAATGCGCCCGAATCAGCCCCAGCATTTT. Translated, it gives CAWRPNLMRPNQPQHF.

This chain uses TRBV10-3 with TRBJ2-7; D is perhaps TRBD1 (6 bases). The CDR3 contains 14 residues. V gave up 1 base and J gave up 5 bases, with 12 bases separating them. Germline values: CDR1 ENHRY, CDR2 SYGVKD. CDR3 in amino acids: CAISEWGLFDEQYF. In nucleotides, the CDR3 is TGTGCCATCAGTGAGTGGGGGCTCTTTGACGAGCAGTACTTC.

This clonotype was found a few times. This chain joins TRBV20-1 and TRBJ1-4; 11 bases fit TRBD1. CDR3 size: 12 residues. V lost 6 bases to trimming and J lost 14 bases; unmatched junction nucleotides: 8. In germline, CDR1 is DFQATT, CDR2 SNEGSKA (reference sequence). Written as DNA, the CDR3 is TGCAGTGCCTCGGACAGGGGGCTTAGGCTGTTTTTT. Its protein is CSASDRGLRLFF.

This clonotype appeared a few times. V and J are TRBV5-4 and TRBJ1-2; 11 bases map to TRBD1. Germline CDR1 SGHNT, CDR2 YYREEE (reference sequence). The J segment lost 8 bases and the V segment lost 4 bases, leaving 10 bases of the junction unmatched. The CDR3 length is 15 residues. The CDR3 DNA reads TGTGCCAGCAGCCCCCGGGACAGGGGGACGCGCGGCTACACCTTC. This encodes CASSPRDRGTRGYTF.

The J gene is TRBJ2-7, the V gene TRBV14, with a weak D call TRBD1 (6 bases). V lost 1 base and J lost 4, with 20 bases in between. Germline values: CDR1 SGHDN, CDR2 FVKESK. This CDR3 comprises 17 residues. CDR3 sequence reads: CASSQARMWGRVYEQYF. CDR3 DNA sequence: TGTGCCAGCAGCCAAGCCCGGATGTGGGGGCGCGTATACGAGCAGTACTTC.

V gene TRBV5-1 combines with J gene TRBJ1-1; D may be TRBD1 (6 bases). The germline V and J ends were trimmed by 3 bases and 2 bases, with 8 bases remaining between them. The CDR3 runs 13 residues. From germline, CDR1 is SGHRS and CDR2 YFSETQ. The CDR3 nucleotides are TGCGCCAGCAGCTGGGGGACAAACACTGAAGCTTTCTTT. This encodes CASSWGTNTEAFF.

This chain joins TRBV15 and TRBJ1-2, with 10 nucleotides matching TRBD1. Germline V gene sequence: CDR1 LNHNV, CDR2 YYDKDF (reference sequence). V trimming: 5 bases; J trimming: 8 bases; junction bases outside the gene matches: 5. The CDR3 is made up of 13 amino acids. Written as DNA, the CDR3 is TGTGCCACCAGCGACCGGGACAGGGGAGGCTACACCTTC. Protein sequence: CATSDRDRGGYTF.

This rearrangement joins TRBV14 to TRBJ1-1; no definite D call. The CDR3 sequence is 19 residues long. Looked up from germline, CDR1 is SGHDN and CDR2 is FVKESK. Trimming shortened V by 4 bases and J by 0 bases, and 24 bases separated the two germline ends. The CDR3 spells CASSLEGGGERWMNTEAFF. The CDR3 DNA follows: TGTGCCAGCAGCCTCGAAGGTGGCGGGGAGAGGTGGATGAACACTGAAGCTTTCTTT.

A few counts support this clonotype. The chain recombines TRBV7-2 with TRBJ1-2; tentative D call: TRBD1 (6 bases). CDR3 size: 14 residues. Germline CDR1 SGHTA, CDR2 FQGNSA. V was clipped by 5 bases and J by 1 base, with 11 bases between them. The CDR3, as DNA: TGTGCCAGCAGCCTTGGACAGAATAACTATGGCTACACCTTC. Protein product: CASSLGQNNYGYTF.

The V gene is TRBV5-4, the J gene TRBJ2-3, with TRBD2 matching over 14 bases. CDR1 is SGHNT and CDR2 is YYREEE in the germline V gene (reference sequence). The CDR3 extends over 16 amino acids. The trim removed 4 bases at V and 2 bases at J, leaving 3 bases unmatched. CDR3 amino acids: CASSTGLAGDTDTQYF. The DNA of the CDR3 is TGTGCCAGCAGCACGGGACTAGCGGGGGACACAGATACGCAGTATTTT.

The chain has TRBV19 and TRBJ2-5; the D gene is possibly TRBD2 (6 bases). V dropped 4 bases and J dropped 1 base, with 10 bases sitting between them. CDR3 length: 14 residues. Germline V CDR1 and CDR2: LNHDA, SQIVND (reference sequence). CDR3 sequence: CASSNGGSQETQYF. As DNA, the CDR3 is TGTGCCAGTAGTAACGGGGGAAGCCAAGAGACCCAGTACTTC.

The chain has TRBV5-4 and TRBJ2-6; the D is unclear. CDR3 length equals 13 residues. The V and J ends lost 7 bases and 2 bases respectively, with 7 bases between them. The germline V gene encodes CDR1 SGHNT and CDR2 YYREEE (reference sequence). CDR3 sequence: CASASAGANVLTF. The CDR3 bases are TGTGCCAGCGCCAGCGCTGGGGCCAACGTCCTGACTTTC. Combining the CDR3 with reference TRBV5-4 and TRBJ2-6 gives the whole variable domain ETGVTQSPTHLIKTRGQQVTLRCSSQSGHNTVSWYQQALGQGPQFIFQYYREEENGRGNFPPRFSGLQFPNYSSELNVNALELDDSALYLCASASAGANVLTFGAGSRLTVL.

The rearrangement links TRBV1 to TRBJ1-1; the listed D gene, TRBD1, was not tested against the DNA. TRBV1 is a pseudogene. The CDR3 length is 20 residues. As DNA, the CDR3 is TGCACCAGCAGCCAAGATTGGGTCGTATCTGCACAGGGGGTTAACGATGAAGCTTTCTTT. It yields the protein CTSSQDWVVSAQGVNDEAFF.

This clonotype turned up a few times. V usage is TRBV7-9 and J usage is TRBJ2-5; the match to TRBD2 covers 7 bases. This CDR3 contains 16 residues. Germline CDR1 is SEHNR and CDR2 is FQNEAQ (reference sequence). Trimming cost V 6 bases and J 1 base; bases outside gene matches: 11. The CDR3 loop is CASRPRPRGGQETQYF. The CDR3 DNA reads as TGTGCCAGCAGACCTCGACCTCGCGGGGGCCAAGAGACCCAGTACTTC.

This clonotype was counted only a few times. The chain carries TRBV20-1 and TRBJ1-5; D remains unclear. The CDR3 spans 12 residues. The V end lost 3 bases, the J end lost 5 bases, and 8 bases lay between the germline ends. Germline V gene data show CDR1 as DFQATT and CDR2 as SNEGSKA (reference sequence). CDR3 coding DNA: TGCAGTGCTAGGGTGGGAGATCAGCCCCAGCATTTT. It encodes CSARVGDQPQHF.

This clonotype turned up a few times. The V call is TRBV19, the J call TRBJ2-5; maybe TRBD2 (6 bases). Germline CDR1 is LNHDA and CDR2 is SQIVND (reference sequence). This CDR3 comprises 15 residues. V lost 7 bases and J lost 1, with 16 bases in between. CDR3 DNA: TGTGCCAGTAAAGGTCTCGGGAGTAGCCAAGAGACCCAGTACTTC. This codes for CASKGLGSSQETQYF.

This chain uses TRBV10-3 with TRBJ2-1; 10 nucleotides align to TRBD2. Germline V CDR1 and CDR2: ENHRY, SYGVKD. The CDR3 runs to 13 residues. J was trimmed by 10 bases and V by 8 bases; bases with no gene match: 8. The CDR3 nucleotides read TGTGCCATCGGCCCTAGCGGGGGAGGAGAGCAGTTCTTC. This gives the protein CAIGPSGGGEQFF.